These 20 T cell receptor beta chains were all obtained from the same sample, sequenced in a study of cytomegalovirus exposure and HLA in healthy donors. PCR primers comprised 60 Vbeta and 13 Jbeta primers. Some clones are missing from TCRdb's copy, which holds only in-frame ones; the method was immunoSEQ multiplex PCR. This table has around 200,000 clones, over 75% appearing once. Material: PBMCs. All receptors come from a girl aged 2 to 9 in good health and CMV-seronegative.

The chain uses TRBV14 and TRBJ2-2; the D is unclear. Trimming left V 3 bases short and J 6 bases short, with 8 bases between. The CDR3 is 13 residues long. Per the germline V gene, CDR1 is SGHDN and CDR2 is FVKESK. The CDR3 sequence: CASSHSWPGELFF. In DNA form, the CDR3 reads TGTGCCAGCAGCCATTCGTGGCCCGGGGAGCTGTTTTTT.

This clone was found once. The chain links TRBV4-1 to TRBJ1-6; maybe TRBD1 (5 bases). Germline V gives CDR1 MGHRA, CDR2 YSYEKL. This CDR3 has 15 residues. Trimming shortened V by 1 base and J by 8 bases, and 12 bases separated the two germline ends. The CDR3 nucleotides are TGCGCCAGCAGCCAAGTGGGAGGGACTCATTCACCCCTCCACTTT. Translated, it gives CASSQVGGTHSPLHF.

The chain couples TRBV7-3 to TRBJ2-3; the D gene is possibly TRBD2 (5 bases). Trimming took off 5 bases at V and 6 bases at J, with 12 bases between the two ends. The CDR3 is 13 amino acids. Germline values: CDR1 SGHTA, CDR2 FQGTGA. CDR3 protein: CASSQRLADTQYF. CDR3 DNA sequence: TGTGCCAGCAGCCAAAGATTAGCGGATACGCAGTATTTT.

This clone was detected once. The rearrangement joins TRBV15 to TRBJ1-4, with 10 bases matching TRBD1. CDR3 length: 16 amino acids. Unmatched junction bases numbered 9, after V lost 3 bases and J lost 8 bases. The germline V gene encodes CDR1 LNHNV and CDR2 YYDKDF (reference sequence). The CDR3 DNA reads as TGTGCCACCAGCAGGGGTAGACAGGGGGCGTCGGAAAAACTGTTTTTT. Protein: CATSRGRQGASEKLFF.

The chain links TRBV19 to TRBJ2-5, with 10 positions matching TRBD2. This CDR3 region has 14 residues. CDR1 LNHDA and CDR2 SQIVND come from the germline V gene (reference sequence). Trimming at V came to 7 bases and at J to 2 bases, leaving 4 bases not matched to a gene. The CDR3 DNA sequence: TGTGCCAGTAACCCGGGACTAGCGCAAGAGACCCAGTACTTC. Translated, it gives CASNPGLAQETQYF.

With regard to this clone: Since no conserved phenylalanine or tryptophan closes the CDR3, a read error is the likely cause. The chain has TRBV5-6 and TRBJ1-1, with TRBD1 as a possible D gene (6 bases). Germline values: CDR1 SGHDT, CDR2 YYEEEE. Trimming stripped 4 bases from V and 8 bases from J, with 15 bases between. The CDR3 consists of 13 residues. CDR3 in amino acids: CASSPWAGAEAFL. Here the CDR3 DNA reads TGTGCCAGCAGCCCCTGGGCAGGGGCGGAAGCTTTCCTT.

The V gene is TRBV2, the J gene TRBJ1-1; perhaps TRBD1 as D (5 bases). CDR1 is SNHLY and CDR2 is FYNNEI in the germline V gene. V lost 6 bases and J 1 base, leaving 9 bases between the germline ends. This CDR3 has 13 residues. The CDR3 protein is CASRGLTNTEAFF. CDR3 in DNA: TGTGCCAGCAGGGGACTAACGAACACTGAAGCTTTCTTT.

The gene calls are TRBV19 and TRBJ2-1; 8 bases align to TRBD2. In germline, CDR1 is LNHDA, CDR2 SQIVND (reference sequence). Trimming at V came to 10 bases and at J to 5 bases, leaving 13 bases not matched to a gene. This CDR3 has 15 residues. The CDR3 loop is CATSTGREVHNEQFF. For the CDR3, the DNA is TGTGCCACCTCGACGGGGCGGGAGGTCCACAATGAGCAGTTCTTC.

The chain couples TRBV6-5 to TRBJ2-1; 8 nucleotides match TRBD2. Germline CDR1 reads MNHEY; CDR2 reads SVGAGI. The CDR3 totals 15 residues. Trimming removed 4 bases from V and 0 bases from J; junction bases left unmatched: 2. CDR3 sequence reads: CASSLSGSSYNEQFF. The CDR3 DNA follows: TGTGCCAGCAGTTTAAGCGGGAGCTCCTACAATGAGCAGTTCTTC.

CDR3: CASSTTGGNQPQHF. The CDR3 region has the DNA TGTGCCAGCAGCACAACAGGGGGCAATCAGCCCCAGCATTTT. This chain links TRBV7-9 with TRBJ1-5, with 7 bases aligning to TRBD1. The germline gives CDR1 SEHNR, CDR2 FQNEAQ (reference sequence). V was pared by 5 bases and J by 2 bases, with 3 bases of the junction left unmatched. CDR3 size: 14 residues.

This chain joins TRBV7-2 and TRBJ2-3; 14 bases map to TRBD2. Germline V gene data show CDR1 as SGHTA and CDR2 as FQGNSA. Germline trimming cut 2 bases from V and 0 bases from J; bases unmatched to any gene: 7. This CDR3 contains 19 residues. This chain's CDR3 is CASSLYWTSGRPSTDTQYF. In DNA form, the CDR3 reads TGTGCCAGCAGCTTATATTGGACTAGCGGGAGGCCCAGCACAGATACGCAGTATTTT.

This chain joins TRBV19 and TRBJ2-7, with a weak D call TRBD1 (5 bases). The V gene's germline CDR1 is LNHDA and CDR2 SQIVND (reference sequence). The CDR3 is 13 amino acids. V was pared by 3 bases and J by 4 bases, with 10 bases between. The CDR3 reads CASSMGPAYEQYF. The CDR3 DNA reads as TGTGCCAGTAGTATGGGGCCTGCTTACGAGCAGTACTTC.

The rearrangement joins TRBV2 to TRBJ2-3, with D perhaps matching TRBD1 (5 bases). V lost 4 bases to trimming and J lost 3 bases, with 14 bases between them. Germline CDR1 reads SNHLY; CDR2 reads FYNNEI. This CDR3 is built from 15 residues. The CDR3: CASSVWGLGTDTQYF. CDR3 DNA sequence: TGTGCCAGCAGTGTTTGGGGCTTGGGGACAGATACGCAGTATTTT.

V and J are TRBV7-9 and TRBJ1-6; no firm D call. The CDR3 is 11 amino acids. V was cut by 5 bases and J by 16 bases, with 12 bases left in between. CDR1 and CDR2 (germline): SEHNR, FQNEAQ (reference sequence). In DNA, the CDR3 is TGTGCCAGCAGCCCCACGGGAGTTCTCCACTTT. Its protein product is CASSPTGVLHF.

This clone was observed once. This chain connects TRBV19 to TRBJ1-1; possibly TRBD1 for D (5 bases). V lost 9 bases and J 12 bases, leaving 14 bases between the germline ends. The CDR3 runs 10 residues. Germline values: CDR1 LNHDA, CDR2 SQIVND (reference sequence). In nucleotides, the CDR3 is TGTGCCAGCCTAGGGGATAAAACTTTCTTT. Translated: CASLGDKTFF.

The table lists this clone with a count of one. The chain links TRBV18 to TRBJ1-1, with no clear D. The CDR3 has 12 amino acids. The germline V and J ends were trimmed by 2 bases and 7 bases, with 8 bases remaining between them. Germline V gives CDR1 KGHSH, CDR2 LQKENI. As DNA, the CDR3 is TGTGCCAGCTCACCAGTGAGCGGTGAAGCTTTCTTT. Translation: CASSPVSGEAFF. The full variable domain, its missing parts supplied by reference TRBV18 and TRBJ1-1, is NAGVMQNPRHLVRRRGQEARLRCSPMKGHSHVYWYRQLPEEGLKFMVYLQKENIIDESGMPKERFSAEFPKEGPSILRIQQVVRGDSAAYFCASSPVSGEAFFGQGTRLTVV.

Notes on this clone: This sample includes further DNA sequences coding for the same CDR3. The chain employs TRBV27 and TRBJ1-2, with 8 positions matching TRBD1. After removal of 6 bases from V and 4 bases from J, the junction contained 4 bases not matched to a gene. The CDR3 sequence is 13 residues long. CDR1 MNHEY and CDR2 SMNVEV come from the germline V gene (reference sequence). The CDR3 reads CASSRDRGYGYTF. In nucleotides, the CDR3 is TGTGCCAGCAGCCGCGACAGGGGCTATGGCTACACCTTC.

The V call is TRBV18, the J call TRBJ2-5; 10 bases map to TRBD2. The CDR3 sequence is 15 residues long. The V gene's germline CDR1 is KGHSH and CDR2 LQKENI. V gave up 2 bases and J gave up 5 bases; unmatched junction bases: 5. In DNA, the CDR3 is TGTGCCAGCTCACCAACTACTAGCGGGGTGGAGACCCAGTACTTC. Translated: CASSPTTSGVETQYF. Full variable domain (remainder filled in from reference TRBV18 and TRBJ2-5): NAGVMQNPRHLVRRRGQEARLRCSPMKGHSHVYWYRQLPEEGLKFMVYLQKENIIDESGMPKERFSAEFPKEGPSILRIQQVVRGDSAAYFCASSPTTSGVETQYFGPGTRLLVL.

The V and J genes are TRBV19 and TRBJ1-5; 12 bases align to TRBD1. Germline assignment: CDR1 LNHDA and CDR2 SQIVND (reference sequence). This CDR3 spans 17 amino acids. V lost 7 bases, J lost 3 bases, and 10 bases stayed unmatched. This CDR3 is CASKTGTGGWDNQPQHF. For the CDR3, the DNA is TGTGCCAGTAAGACCGGGACAGGGGGCTGGGACAATCAGCCCCAGCATTTT.

This chain joins TRBV6-1 and TRBJ1-2; a possible D gene is TRBD1 (6 bases). Trimming removed 0 bases from V and 8 bases from J, with 16 bases in between. The CDR3 consists of 15 residues. Per germline, CDR1 MNHNS and CDR2 SASEGT. The CDR3 DNA reads TGTGCCAGCAGTGAAGCGCACAGGGTGTTTGGGGGCTACACCTTC. Translated, it gives CASSEAHRVFGGYTF.